This is a list of T cell receptor beta chains from one sample in a study of vaccination and CD4 T cells after COVID-19. No antigens are known for them. TCRdb re-analysed the PCR reads in MiXCR, keeping a single row per CDR3 protein. The table lists 8,000 to 9,000 distinct CDR3 sequences, about 43% of them singletons. The sample taken for sequencing was CD4+ T cells from blood, cultured in vitro. All receptors come from a human donor in good health. Each CDR3 is given with its conserved first and last residue. A D gene is named only where the DNA matches it firmly. The size entry is marked missing in some rows and otherwise reads once, few, many or a size class.

d_call	j_call	clone_size	v_call	cdr3_nt	cdr3_aa
NA	TRBJ2-5	NA	TRBV19	TGTGCCAGTAGCGGACGGCTCCAAGAGACCCAGTACTTC	CASSGRLQETQYF
TRBD1	TRBJ1-5	few	TRBV20-1	TGCAGTGCTACGGCCCGGACAGGGGGCAATCAGCCCCAGCATTTT	CSATARTGGNQPQHF
NA	TRBJ1-2	NA	TRBV2	TGTGCCAGCAGAGGGCAGGGGTTCCGTTATGGCTACACCTTC	CASRGQGFRYGYTF
TRBD1	TRBJ2-7	NA	TRBV20-1	TGCAGTGCCATCGTGTGGGGACAGCCCACCTACGAGCAGTACTTC	CSAIVWGQPTYEQYF
NA	TRBJ2-5	NA	TRBV7-9	TGTGCCAGCAGCTTTTTGGACAAACGGGAGACCCAGTACTTC	CASSFLDKRETQYF
NA	TRBJ2-7	NA	TRBV5-4	TGTGCCAGCAGCTTGGCACGATTGGGGGAGCAGTACTTC	CASSLARLGEQYF
TRBD2	TRBJ2-3	NA	TRBV20-1	TGCAGTGCTTCTCCGTTAGCGGGGGTCACAGATACGCAGTATTTT	CSASPLAGVTDTQYF
NA	TRBJ2-3	NA	TRBV15	TGTGCCACCAGCAGAGATCCCCCTGGTGGGGGAGGAGATACGCAGTATTTT	CATSRDPPGGGGDTQYF
NA	TRBJ1-5	NA	TRBV12-3/TRBV12-4	TGTGCCAGCAGTTTACAAGGGCCTCAGCCCCAGCATTTT	CASSLQGPQPQHF
NA	TRBJ2-7	NA	TRBV11-2	TGTGCCAGCAGCTTAGTTCAGTACTACGAGCAGTACTTC	CASSLVQYYEQYF
NA	TRBJ1-3	NA	TRBV7-8	TGTGCCAGCAGCTTAGGCCGAAACACCATATATTTT	CASSLGRNTIYF
NA	TRBJ2-3	NA	TRBV19	TGTGCCAGTAGTATAGGTAGTGAGAGAGATACGCAGTATTTT	CASSIGSERDTQYF
NA	TRBJ1-2	NA	TRBV12-3/TRBV12-4	TGTGCCAGCAGTTCCCCGGGGTATAGTAACTATGGCTACACCTTC	CASSSPGYSNYGYTF
NA	TRBJ1-2	NA	TRBV12-3/TRBV12-4	TGTGCCAGCAGTTTCGGGCAGAACTATGGCTACACCTTC	CASSFGQNYGYTF
NA	TRBJ1-1	NA	TRBV14	TGTGCCAGCAGCCAAATACCCGGTGTCACTGAAGCTTTCTTT	CASSQIPGVTEAFF
NA	TRBJ1-6	once	TRBV19	TGTGCCAGTAGTATCTTCGGGGGGAAGGATTCACCCCTCCACTTT	CASSIFGGKDSPLHF
NA	TRBJ2-3	few	TRBV20-1	TGCAGTGCTAGCATCCTCCGCGGGGGCCGCACAGATACGCAGTATTTT	CSASILRGGRTDTQYF
NA	TRBJ2-6	NA	TRBV24-1	TGTGCCACCAGTGATTCCGGGTCTGGGGCCAACGTCCTGACTTTC	CATSDSGSGANVLTF
NA	TRBJ2-3	NA	TRBV5-1	TGCGCCAGCAGCTTGAGTACAGATACGCAGTATTTT	CASSLSTDTQYF
TRBD2	TRBJ2-3	NA	TRBV5-4	TGTGCCATCCATAGCTGGGGAGGGCTCACAGATACGCAGTATTTT	CAIHSWGGLTDTQYF
TRBD1	TRBJ1-1	NA	TRBV7-2	TGTGCCAGCAGCTTTAAGGGGGCGGGTGAAGCTTTCTTT	CASSFKGAGEAFF
NA	TRBJ1-6	NA	TRBV21-1	TGTGCCAGCAGCAACGGCTCTCCCGGGACTCTGGGAGGGAGTTCACCCCTCCACTTT	CASSNGSPGTLGGSSPLHF
NA	TRBJ1-2	few	TRBV7-2	TGTGCCAGCAGCTTAGTGACGGACTATGGCTACACCTTC	CASSLVTDYGYTF
NA	TRBJ2-7	once	TRBV28	TGTGCCAGTGAGTCCGGGACCCTCTACGAGCAGTACTTC	CASESGTLYEQYF
NA	TRBJ1-1	NA	TRBV11-2	TGTGCCAGCAGCTTAAAGGACAGCCTACTTTTTAACACTGAAGCTTTCTTT	CASSLKDSLLFNTEAFF
NA	TRBJ2-2	few	TRBV11-3	TGTGCCAGCAGCTTGGACCCTAACACCGGGGAGCTGTTTTTT	CASSLDPNTGELFF
NA	TRBJ2-2	NA	TRBV7-9	TGTGCCAGCAGCTTAGCGGGAGCGAACACCGGGGAGCTGTTTTTT	CASSLAGANTGELFF
TRBD1	TRBJ1-4	NA	TRBV4-2	TGTGCCAGCAGCCAAGGAGGGGGCCAGGCGAATGAAAAACTGTTTTTT	CASSQGGGQANEKLFF
NA	TRBJ2-7	NA	TRBV20-1	TGCAGTGCTAGACGAGACAGGAGAAACTCCTACGAGCAGTACTTC	CSARRDRRNSYEQYF